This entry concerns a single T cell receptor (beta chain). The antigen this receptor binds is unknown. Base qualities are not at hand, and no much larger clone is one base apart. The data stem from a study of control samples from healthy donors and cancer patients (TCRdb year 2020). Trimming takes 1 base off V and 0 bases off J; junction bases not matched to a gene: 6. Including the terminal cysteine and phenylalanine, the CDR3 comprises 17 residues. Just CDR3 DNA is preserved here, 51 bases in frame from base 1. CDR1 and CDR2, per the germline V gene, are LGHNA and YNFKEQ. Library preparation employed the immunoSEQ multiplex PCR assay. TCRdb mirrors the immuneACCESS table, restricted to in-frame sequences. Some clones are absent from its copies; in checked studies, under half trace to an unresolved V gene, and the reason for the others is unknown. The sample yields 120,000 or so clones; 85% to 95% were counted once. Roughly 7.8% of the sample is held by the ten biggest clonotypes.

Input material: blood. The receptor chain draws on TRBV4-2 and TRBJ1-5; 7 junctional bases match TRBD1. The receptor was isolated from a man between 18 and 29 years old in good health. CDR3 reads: CASSQGGQIYSNQPQHF. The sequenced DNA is TGTGCCAGCAGCCAAGGGGGACAGATATATAGCAATCAGCCCCAGCATTTT.